One T cell receptor beta chain is described in this entry. Its antigen remains unidentified. The input lacks base qualities; no much larger clone sits a single base away. The sample originates from a study of cytomegalovirus exposure and HLA in healthy donors (dated by TCRdb to between 2016 and 2019). In terms of the full investigation: The 650 to 750 repertoires of the first cohort and the 120 validation repertoires were produced on the same platform, according to a later analysis. In addition to the first cohort of hundreds of subjects, a separate validation cohort of approximately 130 different subjects was used. The study was designed to test whether signatures of past pathogen exposure could be identified by cataloging public T cell receptors. To predict cytomegalovirus infection status, the study combined high-throughput TCR immunosequencing, statistical association of individual TCRs with disease status, and machine learning.

Libraries were made using the immunoSEQ multiplex PCR assay. The authors' analysis ran thus. A statistical classification framework was developed to diagnose cytomegalovirus status using the catalog of TCR beta chain sequences. TCRdb limited this immuneACCESS table to in-frame rearrangements with V and J called. A share of clones is missing; checked studies link under half to unresolved V genes, and the rest is unexplained. For V, J and clone size, that table is used; D and trimming come from the DNA. This sample is represented by 95,000 to 150,000 clones; 89% of them were singletons. The ten largest account for about 1% of the sample. Per the germline V gene, SGDLS is the CDR1 and YYNGEE is the CDR2. V is cut by 1 base and J by 0 bases, and the space between the germline ends is 16 bases. From the cysteine through the phenylalanine, the CDR3 covers 17 amino acids. Kept here is only the CDR3 DNA, which spans 51 bases and is read in frame from base 1.

The donors belonged to the validation cohort of approximately 130 subjects, which was separate from the approximately 680-subject first cohort. The full study reports these points: The authors suggested that the approach could potentially be generalized to other disease states and immunological phenotypes. Three of the identified cytomegalovirus-associated TCR beta chains were confirmed in vitro to be specific for cytomegalovirus antigens. Across donors, most TCR sequences were observed very rarely, whereas some public TCRs were present in many individuals. The study listed approximately 150 TCR beta chains as associated with cytomegalovirus. The classifier was reported to diagnose cytomegalovirus status with high specificity and sensitivity in both the original cohort and the validation cohort. Subsequent analysis determined that TCRs grouped into clusters in the first cohort also showed a tendency toward co-occurrence across the 120 or so validation repertoires, and about 93% of cluster scores exceeded 0. A later analysis had no HLA typing for the validation cohort, so co-occurrence there was scored across all 110 or so repertoires.

The sequence is built from TRBV9 and TRBJ1-1, with the D gene call left open. This sequence was found in a woman between 18 and 29 years old in good health and CMV-seronegative. The sample comprised PBMCs. The nucleotide sequence is given as TGTGCCAGCAGCGTACATCCAGAAGAGGCTATGAACACTGAAGCTTTCTTT. Translated, this is CASSVHPEEAMNTEAFF.